A selection of T cell receptor beta chains follows, all from one sample in a study of T cell responses to AZD1222 COVID-19 vaccine. The repertoire was sequenced with immunoSEQ multiplex PCR; TCRdb's copy has only in-frame clones and lacks some. The sample has 140,000 to 150,000 clones, about 93% seen once; the top ten hold more than 8.5%. The input for sequencing was peripheral blood, taken on day 0 of AZD1222 vaccination. All receptors derive from an adult in good health. Each CDR3 is given with its conserved first and last residue. The order of the fields is V gene, D gene, clone size, J gene, CDR3 protein, CDR3 DNA. The D gene is left open where the match is weak. Size tells how often a clone was seen (once, few, many) or the class of an expanded clone, and some rows leave it out.

TRBV9,-,-,TRBJ2-1,CASSLWLGSSYNEQFF,TGTGCCAGCAGCCTCTGGTTGGGGAGCTCCTACAATGAGCAGTTCTTC
TRBV6-5,-,-,TRBJ1-1,CASSLGQLNTEAFF,TGTGCCAGCAGTTTGGGACAACTGAACACTGAAGCTTTCTTT
TRBV6-5,-,-,TRBJ1-1,CASSYSQGLNTEAFF,TGTGCCAGCAGTTACTCGCAGGGGTTGAACACTGAAGCTTTCTTT
TRBV7-9,-,-,TRBJ1-1,CASSPRGAGTEAFF,TGTGCCAGCAGCCCCAGGGGCGCGGGGACTGAAGCTTTCTTT
TRBV5-6,TRBD1,-,TRBJ1-6,CASNPQGANSPLHF,TGTGCCAGCAACCCACAGGGGGCGAATTCACCCCTCCACTTT
TRBV19,-,-,TRBJ1-6,CASSYTPYNSPLHF,TGTGCCAGTTCCTACACCCCCTATAATTCACCCCTCCACTTT
TRBV7-9,-,-,TRBJ1-1,CASSLPQGLGEAFF,TGTGCCAGCAGCTTACCCCAGGGGTTGGGTGAAGCTTTCTTT
TRBV7-2,-,-,TRBJ1-2,CASSFSGQNGYTF,TGTGCCAGCAGCTTTTCGGGACAAAATGGCTACACCTTC
TRBV30,-,-,TRBJ1-2,CAWSPDLNYGYTF,TGTGCCTGGAGTCCGGATTTAAACTATGGCTACACCTTC
TRBV29-1,-,-,TRBJ1-6,CSAPLARDNSPLHF,TGCAGCGCTCCTTTAGCCAGGGATAATTCACCCCTCCACTTT
TRBV7-8,-,-,TRBJ2-1,CASSLGTGGDLSLSFQQFF,TGTGCCAGCAGCTTAGGGACCGGAGGGGACTTGTCTCTGTCTTTTCAGCAGTTCTTC
TRBV27,-,-,TRBJ2-7,CASTRRPGSQQYF,TGTGCCAGCACCCGACGACCTGGCAGTCAGCAGTACTTC
TRBV9,-,-,TRBJ1-2,CASSAGGSLYGYTF,TGTGCCAGCAGCGCGGGGGGGTCGCTCTATGGCTACACCTTC
TRBV19,-,-,TRBJ1-1,CASKEDQGWNTEAFF,TGTGCCAGTAAGGAGGACCAGGGTTGGAACACTGAAGCTTTCTTT
TRBV5-4,-,-,TRBJ2-7,CASSRGRSGRGQYF,TGTGCCAGCAGCCGCGGACGGTCGGGAAGGGGGCAGTACTTC
TRBV5-1,-,-,TRBJ1-6,CASTSTSQDNSPLHF,TGCGCCAGCACCTCAACCTCGCAGGATAATTCACCCCTCCACTTT
TRBV12-3/TRBV12-4,TRBD1,-,TRBJ1-2,CASSPTGVYGYTF,TGTGCCAGCAGCCCGACAGGGGTCTATGGCTACACCTTC
TRBV7-2,-,-,TRBJ2-1,CASSYTFGGEQFF,TGTGCCAGCAGCTACACCTTTGGGGGAGAGCAGTTCTTC
TRBV19,-,-,TRBJ1-2,CASSGWTVELNYGYTF,TGTGCCAGTAGTGGATGGACAGTCGAGCTTAACTATGGCTACACCTTC
TRBV12-3/TRBV12-4,-,-,TRBJ2-1,CASRGPVEQFF,TGTGCCAGCAGGGGCCCTGTGGAGCAGTTCTTC
TRBV5-1,-,-,TRBJ2-2,CASSFSRGTGELFF,TGCGCCAGCAGCTTCAGCAGGGGAACCGGGGAGCTGTTTTTT
TRBV25-1,TRBD1,-,TRBJ1-5,CASSENTGDNQPQHF,TGTGCCAGCAGTGAAAATACAGGGGACAATCAGCCCCAGCATTTT
TRBV21-1,-,-,TRBJ2-4,CASSNEGRGFGIQYF,TGTGCCAGCAGCAATGAGGGTCGGGGGTTCGGCATTCAGTACTTC
TRBV7-8,-,-,TRBJ2-1,CASSYNPGAAWYEQFF,TGTGCCAGCAGCTACAATCCAGGGGCCGCGTGGTATGAGCAGTTCTTC
TRBV6-2/TRBV6-3,-,-,TRBJ1-1,CASSYSKFGDADREAFF,TGTGCCAGCAGTTACTCGAAATTTGGTGACGCCGACCGTGAAGCTTTCTTT
TRBV30,-,-,TRBJ1-1,CAWSPQIEAFF,TGTGCCTGGAGTCCCCAGATTGAAGCTTTCTTT
TRBV30,TRBD1,-,TRBJ2-7,CAWSPPLRTGGNEQYF,TGTGCCTGGAGTCCGCCCCTCAGGACAGGGGGCAACGAGCAGTACTTC
TRBV12-3/TRBV12-4,-,-,TRBJ1-2,CASSLQINYGYTF,TGTGCCAGCAGTCTACAGATAAACTATGGCTACACCTTC
TRBV12-3/TRBV12-4,-,-,TRBJ1-5,CASSLALNQPQHF,TGTGCCAGCAGTTTAGCACTCAATCAGCCCCAGCATTTT
TRBV7-9,-,-,TRBJ2-2,CASSLGVDGEYTGELFF,TGTGCCAGCAGCTTAGGGGTCGACGGGGAATACACCGGGGAGCTGTTTTTT
TRBV12-3/TRBV12-4,-,-,TRBJ2-7,CASSHWGQQYF,TGTGCCAGCAGCCACTGGGGCCAGCAGTACTTC
TRBV5-1,TRBD1,-,TRBJ2-2,CASSFRDSPTGELFF,TGCGCCAGCAGCTTTAGGGACAGCCCCACCGGGGAGCTGTTTTTT
TRBV4-1,TRBD1,-,TRBJ1-1,CASSQDSNRQGTYTEAFF,TGCGCCAGCAGCCAAGATAGTAACCGACAGGGAACATACACTGAAGCTTTCTTT
TRBV6-4,-,-,TRBJ1-1,CASSDSGSTEAFF,TGTGCCAGCAGTGACTCTGGTTCAACTGAAGCTTTCTTT
TRBV5-5,TRBD1,-,TRBJ1-5,CASSGPDRANQPQHF,TGTGCCAGCAGCGGACCGGACAGGGCTAATCAGCCCCAGCATTTT
TRBV6-5,-,-,TRBJ2-1,CASSLRGPRLNDEQFF,TGTGCCAGCAGTTTGAGGGGCCCCCGGCTAAACGATGAGCAGTTCTTC
TRBV27,TRBD1,few,TRBJ1-4,CASSPTKGAVEKLFF,TGTGCCAGCAGTCCCACGAAGGGGGCGGTTGAAAAACTGTTTTTT
TRBV2,-,-,TRBJ1-3,CASEEDTFSGNTIYF,TGTGCCAGCGAGGAGGACACCTTCTCTGGAAACACCATATATTTT
TRBV24-1,TRBD1,-,TRBJ1-2,CATSDVGRGYGYTF,TGTGCCACCAGTGATGTTGGCAGGGGGTATGGCTACACCTTC
TRBV5-6,TRBD1,-,TRBJ1-2,CASSLAGQGSNYGYTF,TGTGCCAGCAGCTTGGCCGGACAGGGGAGCAACTATGGCTACACCTTC
TRBV5-5,-,once,TRBJ1-4,CASSLAGRVYEKLFF,TGTGCCAGCAGCTTGGCCGGCAGGGTGTATGAAAAACTGTTTTTT